This is a list of T cell receptor beta chains from one sample in a study of human T cells and chemical hapten exposure. TCRdb processed the RACE reads anew with MiXCR; each CDR3 protein has one entry. The sample includes roughly 250,000 distinct CDR3 sequences, roughly 8.9% of them seen just once. The sample in question was whole blood, obtained in connection with sensitization to the hapten diphenylcyclopropenone (DPC). All receptors come from a woman in her thirties or forties with alopecia areata. Some clones in this sample may be carry-over from other donors' samples. Each CDR3 is given with its conserved first and last residue. Fields, in order: D gene, J gene, V gene, clone size, CDR3 protein, CDR3 DNA. A D gene is named only where the DNA matches it firmly. For some rows the clone size is stated as once, few or many, or as a class when expanded; others skip it.

d_gene: -
j_gene: TRBJ2-7
v_gene: TRBV2
abundance: many
CDR3aa: CASTQESYEQYF
CDR3nt: TGTGCCAGCACACAGGAGTCCTACGAGCAGTACTTC

d_gene: -
j_gene: TRBJ2-3
v_gene: TRBV5-5
abundance: many
CDR3aa: CASSPGVAPDTQYF
CDR3nt: TGTGCCAGCAGCCCTGGGGTGGCCCCAGATACGCAGTATTTT

d_gene: -
j_gene: TRBJ1-5
v_gene: TRBV6-5
abundance: many
CDR3aa: CASSIGGPLSNQPQHF
CDR3nt: TGTGCCAGCAGTATCGGGGGGCCCCTGAGCAATCAGCCCCAGCATTTT

d_gene: TRBD1
j_gene: TRBJ2-2
v_gene: TRBV7-3
abundance: many
CDR3aa: CASSLTRQGVAGELFF
CDR3nt: TGTGCCAGCAGCTTAACCAGACAGGGTGTCGCCGGGGAGCTGTTTTTT

d_gene: -
j_gene: TRBJ1-1
v_gene: TRBV27
abundance: -
CDR3aa: CASRHLGSSEAFF
CDR3nt: TGTGCCAGCAGGCATCTGGGGTCCTCTGAAGCTTTCTTT

d_gene: -
j_gene: TRBJ2-7
v_gene: TRBV5-1
abundance: few
CDR3aa: CASSFVTRSYEQYF
CDR3nt: TGCGCCAGCAGCTTCGTAACCCGCTCCTACGAGCAGTACTTC

d_gene: -
j_gene: TRBJ2-3
v_gene: TRBV4-2
abundance: few
CDR3aa: CASSPGLRTDTQYF
CDR3nt: TGTGCCAGCAGCCCGGGACTTCGCACAGATACGCAGTATTTT

d_gene: -
j_gene: TRBJ2-1
v_gene: TRBV19
abundance: -
CDR3aa: CASSTRGDEQFF
CDR3nt: TGTGCCAGTAGTACTAGGGGCGATGAGCAGTTCTTC

d_gene: TRBD2
j_gene: TRBJ2-5
v_gene: TRBV2
abundance: few
CDR3aa: CASSGLAVEGETQYF
CDR3nt: TGTGCCAGCAGTGGACTAGCGGTAGAGGGAGAGACCCAGTACTTC

d_gene: TRBD2
j_gene: TRBJ2-4
v_gene: TRBV12-3/TRBV12-4
abundance: -
CDR3aa: CASSRTSGRMDIQYF
CDR3nt: TGTGCCAGCAGCCGGACTAGCGGGAGGATGGACATTCAGTACTTC